The 17 T cell receptor beta chains below were found in one sample sequenced in a study of shared clonotypes between healthy human individuals. Sequencing was performed with immunoSEQ multiplex PCR; in TCRdb, only in-frame clones are kept and a portion is missing. The sample holds about 2.4 million clones, over 85% seen once. The sequencing input was naive CD4+ T cells from PBMCs. Indicated subset: CD45RA+ positively selected. These receptors were obtained from a man in his late teens or twenties in good health. Some clones in this sample may be carry-over from other donors' samples.

The count of this clone is one. CDR3 sequence (DNA): TGTGCCAGCAGTTCTAGGACAGGGCTGTTCTTC. This translates into CASSSRTGLFF. The V call is TRBV27, the J call TRBJ2-1, with 8 nucleotides matching TRBD1. With 4 bases clipped from V and 15 bases from J, the junction kept 5 bases outside the gene matches. This CDR3 is 11 amino acids long. From germline, CDR1 is MNHEY and CDR2 SMNVEV (reference sequence).

The chain joins TRBV5-1 to TRBJ2-1, with 7 bases fitting TRBD2. This CDR3 contains 15 residues. From germline, CDR1 is SGHRS and CDR2 YFSETQ. V shed 4 bases and J 8 bases; nucleotides not matched to a gene: 12. The CDR3 protein is CASSKSGEHIDEQFF. As DNA, the CDR3 is TGCGCCAGCAGCAAGAGCGGGGAACATATCGATGAGCAGTTCTTC. The variable domain in full, completed from reference TRBV5-1 and TRBJ2-1, reads KAGVTQTPRYLIKTRGQQVTLSCSPISGHRSVSWYQQTPGQGLQFLFEYFSETQRNKGNFPGRFSGRQFSNSRSEMNVSTLELGDSALYLCASSKSGEHIDEQFFGPGTRLTVL.

This sequence joins TRBV21-1 and TRBJ2-3. TRBV21-1 constitutes a pseudogene. This CDR3 region has 15 residues. DNA for the CDR3: TGTGCCAGCAGGTCAGCATGGGTGAGCACAGATACGCAGTATTTT. Its protein is CASRSAWVSTDTQYF.

The V call is TRBV28, the J call TRBJ1-2; D may be TRBD1 (6 bases). CDR3 length: 15 residues. Trimming took off 3 bases at V and 0 bases at J, with 11 bases between the two ends. Germline-derived CDR1 and CDR2 are MDHEN and SYDVKM. The CDR3 sequence: CASSFRTAANYGYTF. The DNA for the CDR3 is TGTGCCAGCAGTTTTAGGACAGCAGCTAACTATGGCTACACCTTC.

The chain joins TRBV5-4 to TRBJ2-7; 11 bases agree with TRBD2. The germline CDR1 and CDR2 sequences are SGHNT and YYREEE (reference sequence). The CDR3 runs 15 residues. V shed 4 bases and J 0 bases; nucleotides not matched to a gene: 3. The CDR3 region is CASSPGLADSYEQYF. In nucleotides, the CDR3 is TGTGCCAGCAGCCCGGGACTAGCGGACTCCTACGAGCAGTACTTC.

The V call is TRBV7-3, the J call TRBJ1-6, with TRBD1 as a possible D gene (5 bases). Germline V CDR1 and CDR2: SGHTA, FQGTGA. Trimming shortened V by 2 bases and J by 5 bases, and 13 bases separated the two germline ends. This CDR3 has 16 amino acids. DNA of the CDR3: TGTGCCAGCAGCTTATTAGGTCAGGGTGATAATTCACCCCTCCACTTT. Translating it yields CASSLLGQGDNSPLHF.

The chain combines TRBV5-4 with TRBJ2-7; D could derive from TRBD1 or TRBD2 (6 bases each). CDR3 length: 16 residues. V gave up 4 bases and J gave up 3 bases, with 20 bases separating them. The V gene's germline CDR1 is SGHNT and CDR2 YYREEE (reference sequence). DNA of the CDR3: TGTGCCAGCAGCCACAACATAATAGGGGGAGGCTACGAGCAGTACTTC. This encodes CASSHNIIGGGYEQYF.

This sequence joins TRBV9 and TRBJ2-1, with a possible D match to TRBD2 (6 bases). Germline assignment: CDR1 SGDLS and CDR2 YYNGEE. This CDR3 has 15 amino acids. V was shortened by 3 bases and J by 6 bases, with 16 bases between the two germline ends. This CDR3 reads CASSEYPGTSNEQFF. CDR3 DNA: TGTGCCAGCAGCGAATACCCCGGGACTTCCAATGAGCAGTTCTTC.

This rearrangement joins TRBV5-1 to TRBJ2-1, with 10 bases that match TRBD1. The V segment lost 2 bases and the J segment 5 bases; nucleotides outside the gene matches: 1. The CDR3 spans 14 residues. CDR1 and CDR2 from the germline V gene are SGHRS and YFSETQ. CDR3 residues: CASSFDRGHNEQFF. The DNA of the CDR3 is TGCGCCAGCAGCTTCGACAGGGGGCACAATGAGCAGTTCTTC.

This clone was picked up a small number of times. The rearrangement links TRBV30 to TRBJ2-2, with D possibly matching TRBD2 (6 bases). The CDR3 is 12 amino acids. Germline V gene sequence: CDR1 GTSNPN, CDR2 SVGIG (reference sequence). V was cut by 3 bases and J by 5 bases, with 7 bases left in between. Written as DNA, the CDR3 is TGTGCCTGGAGGCGGGGAACCGGGGAGCTGTTTTTT. This codes for CAWRRGTGELFF.

This clone was counted once. This chain uses TRBV5-1 with TRBJ2-2; D unclear. Germline CDR1 reads SGHRS; CDR2 reads YFSETQ. The CDR3 has 15 residues. V lost 1 base, J lost 0 bases, and 7 bases lay in between. The CDR3 DNA sequence: TGCGCCAGCAGCTTGCTTGCCCCGAACACCGGGGAGCTGTTTTTT. This translates into CASSLLAPNTGELFF. Full variable domain (outside the CDR3, taken from reference TRBV5-1 and TRBJ2-2): KAGVTQTPRYLIKTRGQQVTLSCSPISGHRSVSWYQQTPGQGLQFLFEYFSETQRNKGNFPGRFSGRQFSNSRSEMNVSTLELGDSALYLCASSLLAPNTGELFFGEGSRLTVL.

This chain links TRBV6-1 with TRBJ2-5, with TRBD1 identical over 10 bases. Germline CDR1 is MNHNS and CDR2 is SASEGT. The CDR3 runs 16 residues. Trimming removed 2 bases from V and 1 base from J; junction bases left unmatched: 4. For the CDR3, the DNA is TGTGCCAGCAGTGAATTCGGGACAGGGGTCCAAGAGACCCAGTACTTC. Translation: CASSEFGTGVQETQYF.

The genes are TRBV11-2 and TRBJ1-6, with D unclear. Germline V lookup: CDR1 SGHAT, CDR2 FQNNGV. V was clipped by 4 bases and J by 13 bases, with 11 bases between them. The CDR3 is made up of 12 amino acids. CDR3 bases: TGTGCCAGCAGCTCGTCGACTGGTCCCCTCCACTTT. Translating gives CASSSSTGPLHF.

The sample holds one count of this clone. The chain joins TRBV28 to TRBJ1-5, with D possibly TRBD1 on 5 matching bases. CDR1 and CDR2 (germline): MDHEN, SYDVKM. The CDR3 extends over 15 amino acids. V gave up 5 bases and J gave up 4 bases, with 15 bases separating them. The CDR3 coding sequence is TGTGCCAGCAGTGGAGACAGTAAGGGGAATCAGCCCCAGCATTTT. It codes for CASSGDSKGNQPQHF.

The rearrangement links TRBV11-3 to TRBJ1-2; no reliable D call. The CDR3 consists of 13 residues. The V end was cut by 2 bases, the J end by 4 bases, with 8 bases between. Germline lookup yields CDR1 SGHNT and CDR2 YENEEA. The CDR3 reads CASSLPAIYGYTF. CDR3 nucleotides: TGTGCCAGCAGCTTACCGGCGATCTATGGCTACACCTTC.

J is TRBJ1-5 and V is TRBV6-1, with no clear D. V was shortened by 6 bases and J by 2 bases, with 11 bases between the two germline ends. CDR1 and CDR2 (germline): MNHNS, SASEGT. This CDR3 is built from 14 residues. CDR3 region: CASRTGRGNQPQHF. In DNA form, the CDR3 reads TGTGCCAGCAGAACCGGAAGGGGCAATCAGCCCCAGCATTTT.

The V gene is TRBV19, the J gene TRBJ1-5; 9 bases map to TRBD1. The CDR3 spans 14 residues. With V trimmed by 6 bases and J by 5 bases, 5 bases remained unmatched. The germline gives CDR1 LNHDA, CDR2 SQIVND (reference sequence). This chain's CDR3 is CASSDRGSDQPQHF. CDR3 DNA sequence: TGTGCCAGTAGCGACAGGGGGAGCGATCAGCCCCAGCATTTT.